A selection of T cell receptor beta chains follows, all from one sample in a study of cytomegalovirus exposure and HLA in healthy donors. Here immunoSEQ multiplex PCR was the method, and the copy in TCRdb shows in-frame clones only, minus some. The repertoire has fewer than 80,000 clones, 70% to 75% of them found once; the top ten carry 5.4%. Sequencing was performed on PBMCs. The origin of the receptors is a woman aged 30 to 39 in good health and CMV-seronegative. The CDR3 runs from the conserved cysteine through the conserved F or W. The order of the fields is clone size, CDR3 length, V gene, D gene, J gene, CDR3 DNA, CDR3 protein. The D gene is left open where the match is weak. Only some rows state a clone size, as once, few, many or a class for expanded clones.

>few|17|TRBV10-3|.|TRBJ2-4
TGTGCCATCTCCGTTCCCCCGACTATTACAGCCAAAAACATTCAGTACTTC
CAISVPPTITAKNIQYF
>.|12|TRBV6-6|.|TRBJ2-1
TGTGCCAGCAGCCAGAACTACAATGAGCAGTTCTTC
CASSQNYNEQFF
>once|15|TRBV7-9|.|TRBJ2-5
TGTGCCAGCAGCGCCGAATGGGTAGCGAGAGAGACCCAGTACTTC
CASSAEWVARETQYF
>.|12|TRBV29-1|.|TRBJ1-2
TGCAGCGTTGAAGGCGCAGGGAAGGACTACACCTTC
CSVEGAGKDYTF
>.|14|TRBV6-6|.|TRBJ1-5
TGTGCCAGCAGTTACTCGGAGAGTCGGGTCCAAAGTCATTTT
CASSYSESRVQSHF
>.|15|TRBV18|.|TRBJ2-1
TGTGCCAGCTCACCAAAATCCAACTCCTACAATGAGCAGTTCTTC
CASSPKSNSYNEQFF
>.|14|TRBV7-2|.|TRBJ2-3
TGTGCCAGCAGCCTCGGGTTGAGCACAGATACGCAGTATTTT
CASSLGLSTDTQYF
>.|13|TRBV11-3|.|TRBJ1-1
TGTGCCAGCAGCTTAGATATGAACACTGAAGCTTTCTTT
CASSLDMNTEAFF
>few|15|TRBV27|TRBD1|TRBJ1-5
TGTGCCAGCAGTCTAGGACAGGCCCGCAATCAGCCCCAGCATTTT
CASSLGQARNQPQHF
>.|14|TRBV19|.|TRBJ2-3
TGTGCCAGTAGTGCCGTGATACAGGGTTGCACGCAGTATTTT
CASSAVIQGCTQYF
>.|14|TRBV6-6|TRBD2|TRBJ2-2
TGTGCCAGCGGACCCGGGACTAGTTCCGGGGAGCTGTTTTTT
CASGPGTSSGELFF
>.|13|TRBV6-5|TRBD1|TRBJ1-2
TGTGCCTGCCGGGACAGCGCTTTATATGGCTACACCTTC
CACRDSALYGYTF
>.|17|TRBV19|TRBD2|TRBJ2-2
TGTGCCAGTAGTGCCGGGACTAGCGGACCGAACACCGGGGAGCTGTTTTTT
CASSAGTSGPNTGELFF
>.|11|TRBV6-6|.|TRBJ2-1
TGTGCCTCCATTGGCAACAATGAGCAGTTCTTC
CASIGNNEQFF
>.|14|TRBV15|TRBD1|TRBJ2-7
TGTGCCACCAGCACTGACAGGGGGCACTACGAGCAGTACTTC
CATSTDRGHYEQYF
>.|15|TRBV28|.|TRBJ2-7
TGTGCCAGCAGTTTATGGTCCGGAGGAAACGACGAGCAGTACTTC
CASSLWSGGNDEQYF
>.|17|TRBV5-5|TRBD1|TRBJ2-1
TGTGCCAGCAGCTTGGCCCTCCAGGGACAGGGCCTCAATGAGCAGTTCTTC
CASSLALQGQGLNEQFF
>.|14|TRBV9|TRBD2|TRBJ2-1
TGTGCCAGCAGCGCGCATAGCGGGAGCAATGAGCAGTTCTTC
CASSAHSGSNEQFF
>.|16|TRBV12-5|TRBD1|TRBJ1-4
TGTGCTAGTGGTTTGGGCACAGGGGTAAATAATGAAAAACTGTTTTTT
CASGLGTGVNNEKLFF
>.|14|TRBV6-5|.|TRBJ1-3
TGTGCCAGCAGTTACGGGAGGGTGGGAAACACCATATATTTT
CASSYGRVGNTIYF
>.|13|TRBV5-4|.|TRBJ2-1
TGTGCCAGCAGCTTGCGTACCGACACTGAGCAGTTCTTC
CASSLRTDTEQFF
>.|14|TRBV7-2|.|TRBJ1-1
TGTGCCAGCAGCCCCCGTGCCGGTAACACTGAAGCTTTCTTT
CASSPRAGNTEAFF
>once|15|TRBV19|.|TRBJ2-1
TGTGCCAGTACCGGCGCTTACAGCTCCTACAATGAGCAGTTCTTC
CASTGAYSSYNEQFF
>.|15|TRBV6-4|TRBD1|TRBJ2-6
TGTGCCAGCGGTACAGGGGGCTCTGGGGCCAACGTCCTGACTTTC
CASGTGGSGANVLTF
>.|13|TRBV28|.|TRBJ2-2
TGTGTCTCAATACAGGGGAACACCGGGGAGCTGTTTTTT
CVSIQGNTGELFF
>.|15|TRBV19|TRBD1|TRBJ1-1
TGTGCCAGTAGTTTTCACCAGGGGGGAAACACTGAAGCTTTCTTT
CASSFHQGGNTEAFF
>once|15|TRBV6-5|TRBD1|TRBJ1-2
TGTGCCAGCAGACATGGACAGGGTTTTAACTATGGCTACACCTTC
CASRHGQGFNYGYTF
>.|14|TRBV7-6|.|TRBJ1-5
TGTGCCAGCAGCTTAGAAAGCCATAGTCAGCCCCAGCATTTT
CASSLESHSQPQHF
>.|15|TRBV19|.|TRBJ1-5
TGTGCCAGTAGTATAATGGGCCTCGCCCATCAGCCCCAGCATTTT
CASSIMGLAHQPQHF
>.|16|TRBV9|TRBD1|TRBJ1-2
TGTGCCAGCAGCTCCCCCGGACAGGGGCGATACTATGGCTACACCTTC
CASSSPGQGRYYGYTF
>once|16|TRBV5-5|TRBD1|TRBJ1-5
TGTGCCAGCAGCTGGGGGACAGGACTGAGCAATCAGCCCCAGCATTTT
CASSWGTGLSNQPQHF
>.|13|TRBV11-2|.|TRBJ2-5
TGTGCCAGCAGCCCTAGGGCGGGGGAGACCCAGTACTTC
CASSPRAGETQYF
>few|14|TRBV28|.|TRBJ1-2
TGTGCCAGCAGTTTTAGGCAGGGGCATAATGGCTACACCTTC
CASSFRQGHNGYTF
>.|14|TRBV27|.|TRBJ2-1
TGTGCCAGCAGTTTAGGCGGGGAGACCCATGAGCAGTTCTTC
CASSLGGETHEQFF
>.|13|TRBV5-4|TRBD1|TRBJ2-1
TGTGCCAGCAATTTGGACAGGGGCAATGAGCAGTTCTTC
CASNLDRGNEQFF
>.|15|TRBV6-5|.|TRBJ2-1
TGTGCCAGCAGTTACAGGGGGACACTCCGGAATGAGCAGTTCTTC
CASSYRGTLRNEQFF
>.|14|TRBV15|.|TRBJ2-7
TGTGCCACCAGCAGAGACAAGGGGACTCCCGAGCAGTACTTC
CATSRDKGTPEQYF
>once|14|TRBV19|TRBD2|TRBJ2-1
TGTGCCAGTAGTGGGACTAGCGGGAGCTATGAGCAGTTCTTC
CASSGTSGSYEQFF
>.|14|TRBV29-1|TRBD1|TRBJ2-5
TGCAGCGTTGTGTATTCGGACAGGGGAGAGACCCAGTACTTC
CSVVYSDRGETQYF
>.|16|TRBV4-2|.|TRBJ2-3
TGTGCCAGCAGCCAAGTGGCTAGCGCTAGCACAGATACGCAGTATTTT
CASSQVASASTDTQYF
>.|15|TRBV10-1|.|TRBJ2-5
TGCGCCAGCAGTGACACGAGGAAGGGGCAGGAGACCCAGTACTTC
CASSDTRKGQETQYF
>.|13|TRBV29-1|TRBD1|TRBJ2-2
TGCAGCGCCGACAGGGGGCTTCCCGGGGAGCTGTTTTTT
CSADRGLPGELFF
>.|14|TRBV7-7|TRBD2|TRBJ2-1
TGTGCTAGCAGCTTAGGAGCGGGACCCAATGAGCAGTTCTTC
CASSLGAGPNEQFF
>.|13|TRBV4-1|.|TRBJ1-1
TGCGCCAGCAGCTCAAGACAAAACACTGAAGCTTTCTTT
CASSSRQNTEAFF
>.|16|TRBV19|TRBD2|TRBJ2-2
TGTGCCAGTAGTATGGTTAGCGGGAGTGTCACCGGGGAGCTGTTTTTT
CASSMVSGSVTGELFF
>.|15|TRBV5-1|TRBD1|TRBJ2-2
TGCGCCAGCAGCTTGACAGGGGGCGACACCGGGGAGCTGTTTTTT
CASSLTGGDTGELFF